These 2 T cell receptor beta chains came from one sample sequenced in a study of beta chain features in type 1 diabetes. Regarding the study as a whole: Shortening of TCRB CDR3s, moderate but significant, appeared in all four CD4+ subsets of Type 1 diabetes patients.

Isolated RNA was reverse transcribed in full, so expressed TCRB transcripts were sequenced. TCRdb's copy holds only in-frame clones and misses some; the assay was immunoSEQ multiplex PCR. This sample carries 300,000 or so clones, about 14% of them seen once, and the ten largest clones take nearly 0.015%. These TCRs are of unknown antigen specificity. The specimen was naive CD4+ T cells from blood. These receptors originate from a woman aged 18-30 years with type 1 diabetes.

The chain joins TRBV5-1 to TRBJ2-1, with 8 bases matching TRBD2. CDR3 size: 18 residues. Trimming at V came to 4 bases and at J to 1 base, leaving 13 bases not matched to a gene. The V gene's germline CDR1 is SGHRS and CDR2 YFSETQ. This CDR3 is CASSTPMTSARSYNEQFF. The CDR3 DNA is TGCGCCAGCAGCACGCCCATGACTAGCGCTAGATCCTACAATGAGCAGTTCTTC.

The chain carries TRBV14 and TRBJ2-3, with D maybe TRBD1 (6 bases). Trimming took off 4 bases at V and 4 bases at J, with 12 bases between the two ends. The CDR3 covers 14 residues. Germline values: CDR1 SGHDN, CDR2 FVKESK. The CDR3 loop reads CASSLDRMPDTQYF. The CDR3 coding sequence is TGTGCCAGCAGCCTCGACAGGATGCCAGATACGCAGTATTTT.